This T cell receptor beta chain was identified during a study of shared clonotypes between healthy human individuals. Sorted-subset replicate PCR reactions contained roughly 200 ng DNA, corresponding to about 30,000 T cell genomes. Original data processing: Junction-only immunoSEQ sequences carried no quality scores, so filtering differed. Method: immunoSEQ multiplex PCR; TCRdb's copy keeps in-frame clones and lacks some. That table is the source of V, J and clone size, and D and trimming were worked out from the DNA. Among about 2.2 million clones listed, 93% were seen once. Only CD45RO-negative cells positively selected for CCR7 counted as naive CD8 cells, so terminally differentiated effector memory CD45RA+ cells were excluded. General study findings and limits: Estimated clonotype richness was generally higher in naive than memory subsets. Sequencing depth was expected to affect clonotype sharing among donors.

This clone has a single count. What it binds is unknown. V trimming: 8 bases; J trimming: 7 bases; junction bases outside the gene matches: 8. The CDR3 spans 14 residues. The germline gives CDR1 MRHNA, CDR2 SNTAGT. The chain joins TRBV6-4 to TRBJ2-2; 9 bases line up with TRBD2. Sequencing was done on a sample of naive CD8+ T cells from PBMCs. The sequence was obtained from a man aged 18 to 30 in good health. Some clones in this sample may be carry-over from other donors' samples. In DNA, the CDR3 is TGTGCCAGCCGGACTAGCGCCAGCCTCGGGGAGCTGTTTTTT. Its translation: CASRTSASLGELFF.